This T cell receptor (beta chain) is from a study of T cell responses to AZD1222 COVID-19 vaccine. As concerns this clone: Its specificity is not known.

Germline-derived CDR1 and CDR2 are SGHVS and FQNEAQ. The V and J ends lost 5 bases and 4 bases, in that order; junction bases with no gene match: 5. The CDR3 is 14 residues long. Sequenced by immunoSEQ multiplex PCR; TCRdb stores in-frame clones only, minus some. Of about 96,000 clones listed, roughly nine tenths are singletons. General study results and limits: After two AZD1222 doses, spike-specific TCR breadth and depth rose versus day 0. Donors were chiefly white British, with a greater number of females, and clonal diversity was perhaps underestimated.

The clonotype comes from an adult in good health. The sequences come from peripheral blood, collected on day 0 of AZD1222 vaccination. This sequence joins TRBV7-8 and TRBJ1-5; 7 nucleotides agree with TRBD1. The CDR3 protein is CASSRTTGNQPQHF. In DNA, the CDR3 is TGTGCCAGCAGCCGAACGACAGGGAATCAGCCCCAGCATTTT.